Sequencing of this TCR beta chain was carried out in a study of blood T cell repertoires in COVID-19. Between the trimmed V and J ends, which lost 7 bases and 0 bases, there was a span of 25 bases. The germline V gene has CDR1 LNHDA and CDR2 SQIVND (reference sequence). The CDR3 has 19 residues. TCRdb's table, derived via immunoSEQ multiplex PCR, lists solely in-frame clones and lacks some. The data hold about 320,000 clones, with approximately 90% observed a single time. The chain joins TRBV19 to TRBJ1-5, with D perhaps matching TRBD1 (6 bases). The receptor was isolated from a woman aged 25-40 years who had recovered from COVID-19. Material: PBMCs or T cells enriched from blood (not recorded which). CDR3 amino acids: CASTPEGRGHDYSNQPQHF. The CDR3 DNA is TGTGCCAGTACCCCTGAAGGCAGGGGACACGATTATAGCAATCAGCCCCAGCATTTT.